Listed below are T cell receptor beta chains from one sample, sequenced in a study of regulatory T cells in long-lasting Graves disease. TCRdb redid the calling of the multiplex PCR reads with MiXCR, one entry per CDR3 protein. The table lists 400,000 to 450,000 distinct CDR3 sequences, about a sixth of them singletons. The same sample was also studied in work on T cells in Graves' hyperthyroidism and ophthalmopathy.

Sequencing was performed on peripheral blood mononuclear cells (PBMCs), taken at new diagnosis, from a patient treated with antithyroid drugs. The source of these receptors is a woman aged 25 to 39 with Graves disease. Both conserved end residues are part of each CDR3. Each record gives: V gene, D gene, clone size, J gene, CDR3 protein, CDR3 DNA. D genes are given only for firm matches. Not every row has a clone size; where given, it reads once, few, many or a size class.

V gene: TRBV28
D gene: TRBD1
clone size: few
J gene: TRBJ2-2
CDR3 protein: CASTGQGRMNTGELFF
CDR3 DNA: TGTGCCAGCACCGGACAGGGCCGTATGAACACCGGGGAGCTGTTTTTT

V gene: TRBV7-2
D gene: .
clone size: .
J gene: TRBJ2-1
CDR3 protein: CASSLVVSSGGEQFF
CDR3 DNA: TGTGCCAGCAGCTTAGTAGTGTCTAGTGGTGGTGAGCAGTTCTTC

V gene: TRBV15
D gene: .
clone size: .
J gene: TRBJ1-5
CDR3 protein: CATSLTPGGLGPQHF
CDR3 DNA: TGTGCCACCAGCCTCACCCCGGGCGGCCTTGGCCCCCAGCATTTT

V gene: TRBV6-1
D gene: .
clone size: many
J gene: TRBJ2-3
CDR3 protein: CASSPARSEVPDTQYF
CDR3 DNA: TGTGCCAGCAGCCCCGCTAGATCGGAGGTCCCAGATACGCAGTATTTT

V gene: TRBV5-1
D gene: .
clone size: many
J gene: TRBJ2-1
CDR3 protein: CASSLGGQPPYNEQFF
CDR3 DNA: TGCGCCAGCAGCTTGGGTGGCCAGCCCCCCTACAATGAGCAGTTCTTC

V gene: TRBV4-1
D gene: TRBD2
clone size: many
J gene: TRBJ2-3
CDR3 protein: CASSQGAGGPSDTQYF
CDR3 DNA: TGCGCCAGCAGCCAAGGGGCGGGAGGGCCGTCAGATACGCAGTATTTT

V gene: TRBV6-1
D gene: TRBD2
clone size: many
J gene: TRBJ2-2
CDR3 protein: CASREAGGYGELFF
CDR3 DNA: TGTGCCAGCAGGGAAGCGGGAGGGTACGGGGAGCTGTTTTTT

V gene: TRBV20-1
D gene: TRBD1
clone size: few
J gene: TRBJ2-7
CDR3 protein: CSARPYRGQRGYEQYF
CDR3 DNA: TGCAGTGCTAGACCGTACAGGGGCCAACGGGGCTACGAGCAGTACTTC

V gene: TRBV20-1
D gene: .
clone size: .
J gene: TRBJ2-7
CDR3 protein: CSAGPRGFSSYEQYF
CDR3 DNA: TGCAGTGCTGGGCCCAGGGGTTTCAGCTCCTACGAGCAGTACTTC

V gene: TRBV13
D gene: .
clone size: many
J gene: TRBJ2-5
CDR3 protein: CASSLGRGSTRETQYF
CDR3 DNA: TGTGCCAGCAGCTTAGGGCGGGGCTCTACCAGAGAGACCCAGTACTTC

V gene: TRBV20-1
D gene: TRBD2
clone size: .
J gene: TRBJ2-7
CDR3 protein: CSGLGGGSYEQYF
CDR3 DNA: TGCAGTGGACTGGGGGGGGGGTCCTACGAGCAGTACTTC

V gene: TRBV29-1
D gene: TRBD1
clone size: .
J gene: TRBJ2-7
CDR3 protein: CSVGQGKAYEQYF
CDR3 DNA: TGCAGCGTTGGACAGGGGAAGGCCTACGAGCAGTACTTC

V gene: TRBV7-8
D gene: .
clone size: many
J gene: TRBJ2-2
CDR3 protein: CASSPRRFLRQKTNTGELFF
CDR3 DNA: TGTGCCAGCAGCCCCCGACGATTTCTTAGGCAGAAAACAAACACCGGGGAGCTGTTTTTT

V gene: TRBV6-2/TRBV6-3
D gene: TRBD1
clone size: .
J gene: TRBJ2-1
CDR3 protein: CASTPPGGGTYNEQFF
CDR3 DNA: TGTGCCAGCACCCCACCAGGGGGCGGGACTTACAATGAGCAGTTCTTC

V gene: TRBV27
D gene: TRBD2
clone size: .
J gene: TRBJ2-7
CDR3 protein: CASADGRGYYEQYF
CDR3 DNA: TGTGCCAGCGCCGATGGGAGGGGATACTACGAGCAGTACTTC

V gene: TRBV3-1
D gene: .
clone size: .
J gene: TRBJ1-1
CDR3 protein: CASIGTLNTEAFF
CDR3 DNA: TGTGCCAGCATAGGCACCCTGAACACTGAAGCTTTCTTT

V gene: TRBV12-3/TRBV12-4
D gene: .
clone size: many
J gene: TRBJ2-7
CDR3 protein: CASAVLRSYEQYF
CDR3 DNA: TGTGCCAGCGCCGTCTTGCGCTCCTACGAGCAGTACTTC

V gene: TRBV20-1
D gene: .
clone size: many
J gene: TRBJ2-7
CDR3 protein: CSARDGGSYEQYF
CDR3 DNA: TGCAGTGCTAGAGACGGGGGCTCCTACGAGCAGTACTTC

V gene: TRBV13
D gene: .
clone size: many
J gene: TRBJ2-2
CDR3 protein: CASSLGRVSGELFF
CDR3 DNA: TGTGCCAGCAGCTTAGGCCGGGTGTCCGGGGAGCTGTTTTTT

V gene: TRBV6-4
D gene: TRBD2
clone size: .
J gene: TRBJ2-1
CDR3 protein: CASSDSGGRGYNEQFF
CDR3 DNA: TGTGCCAGCAGTGACTCTGGCGGGAGGGGGTACAATGAGCAGTTCTTC

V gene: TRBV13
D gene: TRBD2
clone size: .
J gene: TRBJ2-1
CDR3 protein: CASSFRYSGRARDEQFF
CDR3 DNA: TGTGCCAGCAGCTTCCGCTATAGCGGGAGGGCCAGGGATGAGCAGTTCTTC

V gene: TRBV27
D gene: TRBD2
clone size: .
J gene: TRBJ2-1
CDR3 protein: CASSFSWGVQLAGHNEQFF
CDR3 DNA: TGTGCCAGCAGCTTCAGTTGGGGGGTTCAGCTAGCGGGGCACAATGAGCAGTTCTTC

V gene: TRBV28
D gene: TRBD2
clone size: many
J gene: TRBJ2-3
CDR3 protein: CATSSRLADTQYF
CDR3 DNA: TGTGCCACCAGCTCAAGACTAGCGGATACGCAGTATTTT

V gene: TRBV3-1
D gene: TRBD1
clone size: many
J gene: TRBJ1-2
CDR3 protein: CASSLHLGQGTNYGYTF
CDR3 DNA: TGTGCCAGCAGCCTACATCTAGGACAGGGGACAAACTATGGCTACACCTTC

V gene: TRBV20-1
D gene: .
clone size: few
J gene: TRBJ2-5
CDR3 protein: CSAKGQETQYF
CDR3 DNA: TGCAGTGCTAAAGGGCAGGAGACCCAGTACTTC

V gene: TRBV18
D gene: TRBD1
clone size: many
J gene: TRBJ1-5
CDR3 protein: CASSLTGDGQPQHF
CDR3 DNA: TGTGCCAGCTCTCTGACAGGGGATGGTCAGCCCCAGCATTTT

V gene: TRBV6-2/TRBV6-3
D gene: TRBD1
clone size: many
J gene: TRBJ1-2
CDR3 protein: CASSSPGQGSYTF
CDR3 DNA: TGTGCCAGCAGTTCCCCCGGACAGGGGAGCTACACCTTC

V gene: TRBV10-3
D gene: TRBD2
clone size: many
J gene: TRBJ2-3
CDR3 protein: CAISGGGGTSTDTQYF
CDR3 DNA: TGTGCCATCAGTGGGGGGGGAGGGACTAGCACAGATACGCAGTATTTT

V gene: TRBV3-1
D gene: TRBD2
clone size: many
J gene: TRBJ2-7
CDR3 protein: CASSQREVPYEQYF
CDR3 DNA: TGTGCCAGCAGCCAGCGGGAGGTCCCCTACGAGCAGTACTTC

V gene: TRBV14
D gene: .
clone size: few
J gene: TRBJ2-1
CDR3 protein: CASSQGGYQWASSYNEQFF
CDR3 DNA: TGTGCCAGCAGCCAAGGGGGGTATCAGTGGGCAAGCTCCTACAATGAGCAGTTCTTC

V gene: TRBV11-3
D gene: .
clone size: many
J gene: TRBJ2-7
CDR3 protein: CASSQGLYYEQYF
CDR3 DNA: TGTGCCAGCAGCCAGGGACTCTACTACGAGCAGTACTTC

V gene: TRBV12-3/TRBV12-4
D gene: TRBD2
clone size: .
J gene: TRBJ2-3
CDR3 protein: CASSPGLAGGGESTDTQYF
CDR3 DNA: TGTGCCAGCAGTCCCGGACTAGCGGGAGGAGGGGAGTCGACAGATACGCAGTATTTT

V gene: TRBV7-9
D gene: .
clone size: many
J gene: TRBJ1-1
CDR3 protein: CASSSPATQRGEAFF
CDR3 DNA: TGTGCCAGCAGCTCCCCCGCGACACAGAGAGGGGAAGCTTTCTTT

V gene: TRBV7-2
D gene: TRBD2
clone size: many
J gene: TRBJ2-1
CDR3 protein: CASSLSGTSGSGEQFF
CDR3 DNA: TGTGCCAGCAGCCTATCCGGGACTAGCGGGAGTGGTGAGCAGTTCTTC

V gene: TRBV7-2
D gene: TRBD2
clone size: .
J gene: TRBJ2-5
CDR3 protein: CASSLFREGETQYF
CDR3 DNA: TGTGCCAGCAGCTTGTTTAGGGAGGGGGAGACCCAGTACTTC

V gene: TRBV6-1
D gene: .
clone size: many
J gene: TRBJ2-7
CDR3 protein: CASTPRDEQYF
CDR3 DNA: TGTGCCAGCACCCCAAGGGACGAGCAGTACTTC

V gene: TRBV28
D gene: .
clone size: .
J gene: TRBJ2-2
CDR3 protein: CASSPQGAGTGELFF
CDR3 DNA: TGTGCCAGCAGCCCGCAGGGAGCTGGCACCGGGGAGCTGTTTTTT

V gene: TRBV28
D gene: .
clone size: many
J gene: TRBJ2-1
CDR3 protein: CASSLWRGPESYNEQFF
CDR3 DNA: TGTGCCAGCAGTTTATGGCGGGGCCCCGAATCCTACAATGAGCAGTTCTTC

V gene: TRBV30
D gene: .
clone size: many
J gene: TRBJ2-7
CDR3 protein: CAWSVGLAAYEQYF
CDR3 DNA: TGTGCCTGGAGTGTGGGGCTAGCTGCCTACGAGCAGTACTTC

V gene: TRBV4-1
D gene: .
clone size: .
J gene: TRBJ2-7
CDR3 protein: CASSPYPGTAYEQYF
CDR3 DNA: TGCGCCAGCAGCCCCTACCCGGGGACCGCCTACGAGCAGTACTTC

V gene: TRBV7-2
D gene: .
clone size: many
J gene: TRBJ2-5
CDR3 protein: CASSLATGRYSF
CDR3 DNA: TGTGCCAGCAGCTTAGCAACTGGTAGATATTCCTTC

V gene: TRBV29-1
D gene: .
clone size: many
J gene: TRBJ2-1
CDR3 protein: CSDGGAPSYNEQFF
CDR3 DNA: TGCAGCGATGGGGGGGCCCCCTCCTACAATGAGCAGTTCTTC

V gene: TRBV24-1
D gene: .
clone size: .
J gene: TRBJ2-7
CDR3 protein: CATSEDTEQYF
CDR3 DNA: TGTGCCACCAGTGAGGACACCGAGCAGTACTTC

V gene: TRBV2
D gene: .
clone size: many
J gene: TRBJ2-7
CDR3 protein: CASSEGSRRRGYEQYF
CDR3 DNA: TGTGCCAGCAGTGAAGGGTCTAGACGTCGAGGCTACGAGCAGTACTTC

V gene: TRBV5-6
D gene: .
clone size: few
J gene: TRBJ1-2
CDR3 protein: CASSSGTVDYGYTF
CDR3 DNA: TGTGCCAGCAGCTCCGGGACGGTCGATTATGGCTACACCTTC

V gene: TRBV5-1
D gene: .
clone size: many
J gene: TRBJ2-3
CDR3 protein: CASSRQDSYTDTQYF
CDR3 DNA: TGCGCCAGCAGCCGACAGGACTCCTACACAGATACGCAGTATTTT

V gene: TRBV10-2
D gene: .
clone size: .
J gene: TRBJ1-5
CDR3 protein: CASLGTGAGQPQHF
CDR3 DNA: TGCGCCAGCCTAGGGACGGGGGCAGGTCAGCCCCAGCATTTT